These 11 T cell receptor beta chains originate from one sample sequenced in a study of vaccination and CD4 T cells after COVID-19. With the Oncomine TCR Beta short-read assay, DNA from cultured CD4+ T cells was sequenced. TCRdb re-derived calls from the PCR reads in MiXCR, one entry per CDR3 protein. The sample lists about 19,000 distinct CDR3 sequences; roughly three fifths were seen once. These receptors' targets are unknown. The sample's treatment: roughly 11-day PBMC culture with coronavirus spike peptide pools or control peptides (ViraFEST assay). The sequenced sample consisted of CD4+ T cells from blood, cultured in vitro. The receptor source for this set is a human donor who had recovered from COVID-19.

CDR3 DNA: TGTGCCAGCAGCCAAGAGGGGACTAGCGTAGCGAGCACAGATACGCAGTATTTT. Translated: CASSQEGTSVASTDTQYF. This rearrangement joins TRBV3-1 to TRBJ2-3; the match to TRBD2 covers 10 bases. The CDR3 contains 18 residues. CDR1 is LGHDT, CDR2 YNNKEL, per germline (reference sequence). The V and J ends lost 0 bases and 0 bases, in that order; junction bases with no gene match: 6.

The CDR3 sequence: CASSFLSQNTGELFF. CDR3 in DNA: TGTGCCAGCAGCTTTCTCAGCCAGAACACCGGGGAGCTGTTTTTT. V is TRBV7-9 and J is TRBJ2-2; D is unclear. This CDR3 has 15 residues. Trimming shortened V by 3 bases and J by 1 base, and 9 bases separated the two germline ends. Germline V gene sequence: CDR1 SEHNR, CDR2 FQNEAQ (reference sequence).

V gene TRBV20-1 combines with J gene TRBJ2-7; 9 bases are a match to TRBD1. V lost 1 base and J lost 5; bases outside the gene matches: 6. From germline, CDR1 is DFQATT and CDR2 SNEGSKA (reference sequence). The CDR3 is made up of 14 amino acids. The CDR3 DNA follows: TGCAGTGCTAGAGGGGGGACAGGGTCTAACGAGCAGTACTTC. It codes for CSARGGTGSNEQYF.

The chain couples TRBV6-1 to TRBJ1-1; D unresolved. The germline V gene has CDR1 MNHNS and CDR2 SASEGT. Between the trimmed V and J ends, which lost 4 bases and 8 bases, there was a span of 11 bases. The CDR3 consists of 12 residues. CDR3 DNA sequence: TGTGCCAGCAGTGTTAGCGAGACAGAAGCTTTCTTT. Its protein product is CASSVSETEAFF.

This rearrangement joins TRBV6-2 or TRBV6-3 to TRBJ2-7; 8 bases align to TRBD1. The CDR3 runs 17 residues. CDR1 is MNHEY, CDR2 SVGEGT, per germline. The junction had 13 bases not matched to a gene; V was cut back by 5 bases and J by 1 base. CDR3 bases: TGTGCCAGCAGTAACCAGAGGACAGGGAGCGCTTCCTACGAGCAGTACTTC. Protein product: CASSNQRTGSASYEQYF.

The chain carries TRBV19 and TRBJ2-7; no clear D. Looked up from germline, CDR1 is LNHDA and CDR2 is SQIVND (reference sequence). The V and J ends lost 7 bases and 0 bases respectively, with 10 bases between them. The CDR3 is 13 amino acids. The CDR3 loop reads CASTPTASYEQYF. As DNA, the CDR3 is TGTGCCAGTACCCCGACGGCCTCCTACGAGCAGTACTTC.

The chain uses TRBV7-3 and TRBJ2-1; weak D call: TRBD1 (5 bases). Trimming removed 3 bases from V and 5 bases from J, with 14 bases in between. The CDR3 loop spans 15 amino acids. The germline CDR1 and CDR2 sequences are SGHTA and FQGTGA. CDR3: CASSFAVLRDNEQFF. DNA for the CDR3: TGTGCCAGCAGCTTCGCTGTGCTCAGGGACAATGAGCAGTTCTTC.

The chain recombines TRBV7-3 with TRBJ1-1; the D gene is possibly TRBD1 (6 bases). V shed 5 bases and J shed 7 bases, with 17 bases lying between them. This CDR3 comprises 14 residues. In germline, CDR1 is SGHTA, CDR2 FQGTGA. The CDR3 coding sequence is TGTGCCAGCAGCGTAGGAAGGGGGGAGGGTGAAGCTTTCTTT. Translation gives CASSVGRGEGEAFF.

V gene TRBV20-1 combines with J gene TRBJ1-6; D remains ambiguous. There are 12 residues in the CDR3. V was shortened by 0 bases and J by 10 bases, with 7 bases between the two germline ends. CDR1 and CDR2 (germline): DFQATT, SNEGSKA (reference sequence). In nucleotides, the CDR3 is TGCAGTGCTAGAGATGGCAAATCACCCCTCCACTTT. Amino acid sequence: CSARDGKSPLHF.

The chain combines TRBV6-2 or TRBV6-3 with TRBJ1-1; 7 bases agree with TRBD1. The CDR3 runs to 15 residues. CDR1 and CDR2 (germline): MNHEY, SVGEGT. V gave up 5 bases and J gave up 6 bases; unmatched junction bases: 12. In DNA, the CDR3 is TGTGCCAGCAGTCTTAATGGTGCCAGGGGGGCTGAAGCTTTCTTT. Translating gives CASSLNGARGAEAFF.

Only a few counts were recorded for this clonotype. The chain combines TRBV15 with TRBJ2-7; D is uncertain. CDR3 size: 13 residues. CDR1 and CDR2 from the germline V gene are LNHNV and YYDKDF (reference sequence). Trimming pared 3 bases from V and 2 bases from J, leaving 8 bases between. For the CDR3, the DNA is TGTGCCACCAGCAGCGGCAACCCCTACGAGCAGTACTTC. As protein: CATSSGNPYEQYF.